The rows below give T cell receptor beta chains drawn from one sample of a study of shared clonotypes between healthy human individuals. Generated by immunoSEQ multiplex PCR, the TCRdb table keeps only in-frame clones and is missing some. The sample has 650,000 to 750,000 clones; roughly 70% are singletons. Material for sequencing was memory CD4+ T cells sorted from blood. These receptors were taken from a woman aged 25 to 39 in good health. The CDR3 runs from the conserved cysteine through the conserved F or W. The D gene is left open where the match is weak. Clone sizes are given selectively: once, few, many, or a class where the clone is expanded.

J: TRBJ2-5; size: once; V: TRBV5-1; D: TRBD2; DNA: TGCGCCAGCAGCTCGACTAGCCTCGGGGGAGAGACCCAGTACTTC; CDR3: CASSSTSLGGETQYF
J: TRBJ2-1; size: .; V: TRBV28; D: .; DNA: TGTGCCAGCAGTTTTCTTCCTTCGGGTAATGAGCAGTTCTTC; CDR3: CASSFLPSGNEQFF
J: TRBJ2-5; size: .; V: TRBV4-2; D: .; DNA: TGTGCCAGCAGCCCCGGACTGACACCCCTTTCGGAATCAGCGGAGACCCAGTACTTC; CDR3: CASSPGLTPLSESAETQYF
J: TRBJ2-7; size: .; V: TRBV11-2; D: .; DNA: TGTGCCAGCAGCCCCCAGGTGGGAGGAGAGCAGTACTTC; CDR3: CASSPQVGGEQYF
J: TRBJ2-7; size: .; V: TRBV4-1; D: .; DNA: TGCGCCAGCAGCCAAGGGGGGATTAGCGGAGACTCCTACGAGCAGTACTTC; CDR3: CASSQGGISGDSYEQYF
J: TRBJ1-2; size: few; V: TRBV28; D: .; DNA: TGTGCCAGCAGTTTAAGGGACGGCCGGACGGGTGGCTACACCTTC; CDR3: CASSLRDGRTGGYTF
J: TRBJ2-7; size: .; V: TRBV7-3; D: TRBD1; DNA: TGTGCCAGCAGCCCCGGATGGGACAGAGAAGGCAAGCAGTACTTC; CDR3: CASSPGWDREGKQYF
J: TRBJ2-1; size: few; V: TRBV7-9; D: TRBD2; DNA: TGTGCCAGCAGGGATACTAGCGGGAGCGATGAGCAGTTCTTC; CDR3: CASRDTSGSDEQFF
J: TRBJ2-5; size: .; V: TRBV7-9; D: TRBD2; DNA: TGTGCCAGCAACGCACTAGCGGGAGTGGGAGAGACCCAGTACTTC; CDR3: CASNALAGVGETQYF
J: TRBJ2-1; size: .; V: TRBV29-1; D: TRBD2; DNA: TGCAGCGTTGAACTGGCACTAGCGGGAGGTCCTGAGCAGTTCTTC; CDR3: CSVELALAGGPEQFF
J: TRBJ2-3; size: .; V: TRBV10-3; D: .; DNA: TGTGCCATCGGCGGAAGCACAGATACGCAGTATTTT; CDR3: CAIGGSTDTQYF
J: TRBJ1-1; size: .; V: TRBV7-8; D: .; DNA: TGTGCCAGCACCGAACAGGGTCCGGTCGCTGAAGCTTTCTTT; CDR3: CASTEQGPVAEAFF
J: TRBJ2-7; size: .; V: TRBV4-2; D: TRBD1; DNA: TGTGCCAGCAGCCAAGCGACAGGGGTGCACGAGCAGTACTTC; CDR3: CASSQATGVHEQYF
J: TRBJ2-1; size: .; V: TRBV5-4; D: .; DNA: TGTGCCAGCAGCCCCGGACGGAGGGGGGTTGATGAGCAGTTCTTC; CDR3: CASSPGRRGVDEQFF
J: TRBJ2-1; size: .; V: TRBV9; D: TRBD1; DNA: TGTGCCAGCAGCGTCGGGACAGGGGGCGATGAGCAGTTCTTC; CDR3: CASSVGTGGDEQFF
J: TRBJ2-3; size: few; V: TRBV18; D: .; DNA: TGTGCCAGCTCACCAAGTATCGATACGCAGTATTTT; CDR3: CASSPSIDTQYF
J: TRBJ2-7; size: .; V: TRBV5-4; D: TRBD2; DNA: TGTGCCAGCAGTCTTACTAGCGGGAGTCGAGCCTACGAGCAGTACTTC; CDR3: CASSLTSGSRAYEQYF
J: TRBJ1-5; size: once; V: TRBV4-1; D: .; DNA: TGCGCCAGCAGCCAAGACCAGGGAGCGAGCAATCAGCCCCAGCATTTT; CDR3: CASSQDQGASNQPQHF
J: TRBJ2-1; size: .; V: TRBV19; D: TRBD2; DNA: TGTGCCAGTAGTAGACTAGCGGGGCCCGTGGACTACAATGAGCAGTTCTTC; CDR3: CASSRLAGPVDYNEQFF
J: TRBJ2-5; size: .; V: TRBV19; D: .; DNA: TGTGCCAGTAGTATCCGAGAAAGCCAAGAGACCCAGTACTTC; CDR3: CASSIRESQETQYF
J: TRBJ2-6; size: .; V: TRBV5-1; D: .; DNA: TGCGCCAGCAGACTGACTTCTGGGGCCAACGTCCTGACTTTC; CDR3: CASRLTSGANVLTF
J: TRBJ1-1; size: .; V: TRBV27; D: TRBD1; DNA: TGTGCCAGCAGTTATAGGACAGGGGGAGCCACTGAAGCTTTCTTT; CDR3: CASSYRTGGATEAFF
J: TRBJ1-3; size: .; V: TRBV5-1; D: TRBD1; DNA: TGCGCCAGCAGCGCCGGGACAGTTGGAAACACCATATATTTT; CDR3: CASSAGTVGNTIYF
J: TRBJ2-5; size: .; V: TRBV27; D: TRBD2; DNA: TGTGCCAGCAGTCCTGAGCGGGGGCGCCAAGAGACCCAGTACTTC; CDR3: CASSPERGRQETQYF
J: TRBJ2-1; size: .; V: TRBV5-6; D: .; DNA: TGTGCCAGCAGTCCCTTCAGGGGCCCTTACTCCTACAATGAGCAGTTCTTC; CDR3: CASSPFRGPYSYNEQFF
J: TRBJ2-7; size: .; V: TRBV5-4; D: .; DNA: TGTGCCAGCAGCTCTCCCTCCAGCTCCTACGAGCAGTACTTC; CDR3: CASSSPSSSYEQYF
J: TRBJ1-1; size: .; V: TRBV5-1; D: .; DNA: TGCGCCAGCAGCCCTCTCGAGCAGATCCAGGGCACTGAAGCTTTCTTT; CDR3: CASSPLEQIQGTEAFF
J: TRBJ2-7; size: .; V: TRBV18; D: TRBD2; DNA: TGTGCCAGCGCCTCCGGGACTAGCAGGGACGAGCAGTACTTC; CDR3: CASASGTSRDEQYF
J: TRBJ1-6; size: once; V: TRBV7-9; D: .; DNA: TGTGCCAGCAGCTCCAGTAATTCACCCCTCCACTTT; CDR3: CASSSSNSPLHF
J: TRBJ2-1; size: many; V: TRBV27; D: .; DNA: TGTGCCAGCAGCCGAACGGCCGGGACGGCTTACAGGGAGCAGTTCTTC; CDR3: CASSRTAGTAYREQFF
J: TRBJ1-2; size: few; V: TRBV5-6; D: .; DNA: TGTGCCAGCAGCTCGTCGACTGCTAACTATGGCTACACCTTC; CDR3: CASSSSTANYGYTF
J: TRBJ2-7; size: few; V: TRBV2; D: .; DNA: TGTGCCAGTGCCGGAGACAGACACTACGAGCAGTACTTC; CDR3: CASAGDRHYEQYF
J: TRBJ1-2; size: .; V: TRBV28; D: .; DNA: TGTGCCAGCAGTCTCCCTGGGGTAAACTATGGCTACACCTTC; CDR3: CASSLPGVNYGYTF
J: TRBJ2-7; size: .; V: TRBV28; D: .; DNA: TGTGCCAGCACCCTGTCAGGGAACTCCTACGAGCAGTACTTC; CDR3: CASTLSGNSYEQYF
J: TRBJ1-2; size: .; V: TRBV11-2; D: .; DNA: TGTGCCAGCAGCCTGGGGGTTGACTATGGCTACACCTTC; CDR3: CASSLGVDYGYTF
J: TRBJ2-7; size: .; V: TRBV2; D: TRBD2; DNA: TGTGCCAGCAGTCCTTTTGCGGGAGGGTTGGGGGAGCAGTACTTC; CDR3: CASSPFAGGLGEQYF
J: TRBJ1-2; size: few; V: TRBV5-4; D: TRBD1; DNA: TGTGCCAGCAGCCTAACGGGACAGGGTATGGATGGCTACACCTTC; CDR3: CASSLTGQGMDGYTF
J: TRBJ2-1; size: .; V: TRBV5-1; D: .; DNA: TGCGCCAGCAGCCGTGCCCCGGGACACCTCAATGAGCAGTTCTTC; CDR3: CASSRAPGHLNEQFF
J: TRBJ2-5; size: .; V: TRBV5-1; D: .; DNA: TGCGCCAGCAGCTTGACAGGGAAAGAGACCCAGTACTTC; CDR3: CASSLTGKETQYF
J: TRBJ1-1; size: .; V: TRBV30; D: .; DNA: TGTGCCTGGAGTCAGGGGAACGTGAACACTGAAGCTTTCTTT; CDR3: CAWSQGNVNTEAFF
J: TRBJ1-2; size: .; V: TRBV9; D: .; DNA: TGTGCCAGCAGCGGTTGGGATGTAGGAGGACAACTTAACTATGGCTACACCTTC; CDR3: CASSGWDVGGQLNYGYTF
J: TRBJ2-2; size: .; V: TRBV2; D: .; DNA: TGTGCCGAACGAGGGACCCCTGGGGGGGAGCTGTTTTTT; CDR3: CAERGTPGGELFF
J: TRBJ1-5; size: few; V: TRBV27; D: .; DNA: TGTGCCAGCAGGACAGGCGAGTCACCCCAGCATTTT; CDR3: CASRTGESPQHF
J: TRBJ1-2; size: .; V: TRBV5-4; D: TRBD1; DNA: TGTGCCAGCAGCGTGCCCAACCCGGGACAGGGTGGCTACACCTTC; CDR3: CASSVPNPGQGGYTF
J: TRBJ2-5; size: once; V: TRBV14; D: TRBD1; DNA: TGTGCCAGCAGCCCTCCAGGGGGAGAGACCCAGTACTTC; CDR3: CASSPPGGETQYF
J: TRBJ1-1; size: many; V: TRBV19; D: .; DNA: TGTGCCAGTAGTCGGAGGCAGATGAACACTGAAGCTTTCTTT; CDR3: CASSRRQMNTEAFF
J: TRBJ1-2; size: .; V: TRBV5-6; D: .; DNA: TGTGCCAGCAGCTTGGTTACACAAAACTATGGCTACACCTTC; CDR3: CASSLVTQNYGYTF
J: TRBJ1-2; size: .; V: TRBV19; D: .; DNA: TGTGCCAGTCTTCAGGGGCCGGGCGGCTACACCTTC; CDR3: CASLQGPGGYTF
J: TRBJ1-4; size: once; V: TRBV6-5; D: .; DNA: TGTGCCAGCAGACCCGGGACGGATAGAAAACTGTTTTTT; CDR3: CASRPGTDRKLFF
J: TRBJ1-4; size: .; V: TRBV27; D: .; DNA: TGTGCCAGCAGTTCGGAGGGCGCAACTAATGAAAAACTGTTTTTT; CDR3: CASSSEGATNEKLFF
J: TRBJ2-3; size: .; V: TRBV19; D: .; DNA: TGTGCCAGTAGTATGGCCGGACACACGGGGGATACGCAGTATTTT; CDR3: CASSMAGHTGDTQYF
J: TRBJ1-1; size: .; V: TRBV4-2; D: .; DNA: TGTGCCAGCAGCCAAGTTACAGGGCTTTTTGACACTGAAGCTTTCTTT; CDR3: CASSQVTGLFDTEAFF
J: TRBJ2-5; size: few; V: TRBV28; D: TRBD2; DNA: TGTGCCAGCAGTTTTTGGCCTAGCGGGAGTCGGGGAGAGACCCAGTACTTC; CDR3: CASSFWPSGSRGETQYF
J: TRBJ1-1; size: .; V: TRBV5-1; D: .; DNA: TGCGCCAGCAGCCAAGTCCTCCAGAGTTACACTGAAGCTTTCTTT; CDR3: CASSQVLQSYTEAFF